This record concerns one T cell receptor (beta chain) sequence. Its specificity is not known. A much larger clone lies a single base off, so this may be a read error. TCRdb redid the calling of the reads with MiXCR, one entry per CDR3 protein. The sample has roughly 69,000 distinct CDR3 sequences; about 30% are singletons. CDR3 length equals 12 residues. From germline, CDR1 is MNHEY and CDR2 SVGEGT. The V end lost 6 bases, the J end lost 5 bases, and 11 bases lay between the germline ends. These data come from a study of T cell repertoires in cytomegalovirus infection. Study observations and caveats: Within the response measured ex vivo, HLA-C-restricted CMV-specific TCR beta clonotypes were dominant.

The J gene is TRBJ2-7, the V gene TRBV6-2 or TRBV6-3, with no clear D. The source material was CD8+ T cells from cultured PBMCs, sampled from culture after CMV antigen stimulation. This TCR came from a human donor in good health (CMV status not recorded). Some clones in this sample may be carry-over from other donors' samples. CDR3 loop: CASSHRVDEQYF. CDR3 in DNA: TGTGCCAGCAGCCATCGAGTTGACGAGCAGTACTTC.